This T cell receptor (beta chain) was observed in a study of tumor-infiltrating lymphocytes in primary liver carcinoma. Study summary: Tumor lesions were T1-T3 N0M0 and spanned roughly 4 to 10 cm. Productive TCRbeta reads per sample were roughly 3.5 to 8 million, not differing by tissue. Study-wide results and limits: Only about 7-24% of top clones were detected in all five tumor regions. It was in tumors, not blood, that the top-250-clone fraction was significantly higher (p = 0.039).

A note on this clonotype: The antigen is not known.

Starting material of 500 to 600 ng total RNA yielded TCR beta cDNA via a constant-region primer. Three rounds of nested multiplex PCR with slightly modified ARM-PCR produced TCR beta libraries. The two initial PCR rounds, roughly 9 cycles each, used TRBV1-TRBV30 forward and C-beta reverse primers. MiXCR was run by TCRdb on the multiplex PCR reads, yielding one entry per CDR3 protein. The data contain some 120,000 distinct CDR3 sequences, 50% to 80% of them singletons. DNA and RNA were both co-extracted from approximately 20-30 mg of bulk tissue that had not been sorted. Looked up from germline, CDR1 is SGHAT and CDR2 is FQNNGV. V lost 5 bases, J lost 5 bases, and 14 bases stayed unmatched. The CDR3 is made up of 19 amino acids.

The sequenced sample was liver tumor tissue from sampling region 3. Regarding subset: tumor region T3, left-lateral pole. The chain links TRBV11-2 to TRBJ2-2, with 13 bases matching TRBD2. The clonotype was recovered from a woman aged 55-70 years with primary liver carcinoma and hepatitis B virus infection. CDR3 protein: CASSPNLGTSGMGTGELFF. The CDR3 DNA sequence: TGTGCCAGCAGCCCCAACCTCGGGACTAGCGGGATGGGAACCGGGGAGCTGTTTTTT.